The 27 T cell receptor beta chains below all came from one sample that was sequenced in a study of vaccination and CD4 T cells after COVID-19. Described treatment: approximately nine-day PBMC culture with coronavirus spike peptide pools or control peptides (ViraFEST assay). Collection of the unexposed donor's CD4+ T cells took place before the COVID-19 pandemic (2011-2018). Sequenced with the Oncomine TCR Beta short-read assay was DNA taken from cultured CD4+ T cells. TCRdb itself ran the PCR reads through MiXCR, one entry per CDR3 protein. The table shows approximately 7,300 distinct CDR3 sequences, with around two fifths occurring only once. What these receptors recognize is not known. Sequences were obtained from CD4+ T cells from blood, cultured in vitro. The receptors here all came from a human donor in good health.

This clonotype was picked up a small number of times. The chain links TRBV7-9 to TRBJ1-6, with D unresolved. V lost 1 base and J 5 bases, leaving 6 bases between the germline ends. The germline V gene has CDR1 SEHNR and CDR2 FQNEAQ (reference sequence). The CDR3 consists of 14 residues. As DNA, the CDR3 is TGTGCCAGCAGCTTAGGGGGAGATAATTCACCCCTCCACTTT. Protein product: CASSLGGDNSPLHF.

Only a few counts were recorded for this clonotype. This chain connects TRBV1 to TRBJ2-7; the DNA was not compared with TRBD1, the D call given in the table. TRBV1 represents a pseudogene. The CDR3 totals 15 residues. The CDR3 DNA reads as TGCACCAGCAGCCTAGTCGGAGACAGAGCCTACGAGCAGTACTTC. Protein product: CTSSLVGDRAYEQYF.

This chain connects TRBV19 to TRBJ1-1; D is unclear. The V end lost 7 bases, the J end lost 11 bases, and 17 bases lay between the germline ends. The CDR3 spans 12 residues. Germline V gene data show CDR1 as LNHDA and CDR2 as SQIVND (reference sequence). The CDR3 DNA sequence: TGTGCCAGTACCGCTTTAGGGCGGGAGGCTTTCTTT. It is translated as CASTALGREAFF. Full variable domain (missing parts from reference TRBV19 and TRBJ1-1): DGGITQSPKYLFRKEGQNVTLSCEQNLNHDAMYWYRQDPGQGLRLIYYSQIVNDFQKGDIAEGYSVSREKKESFPLTVTSAQKNPTAFYLCASTALGREAFFGQGTRLTVV.

V gene TRBV20-1 combines with J gene TRBJ2-7; TRBD1 might be the D (5 bases). The V end lost 3 bases, the J end lost 4 bases, and 13 bases lay between the germline ends. The CDR3 sequence is 13 residues long. Germline assignment: CDR1 DFQATT and CDR2 SNEGSKA (reference sequence). CDR3 DNA: TGCAGTGCTAGCAGGGCGCGTCAGTACGAGCAGTACTTC. Its translation: CSASRARQYEQYF.

This clonotype was recorded only once. V is TRBV5-1 and J is TRBJ1-6; D is uncertain. Germline CDR1 reads SGHRS; CDR2 reads YFSETQ. This CDR3 comprises 15 residues. Trimming shortened V by 0 bases and J by 9 bases, and 13 bases separated the two germline ends. In nucleotides, the CDR3 is TGCGCCAGCAGCTTGGCCAAGAATTGGGGTTCACCCCTCCACTTT. Its translation: CASSLAKNWGSPLHF.

CDR3 DNA: TGTGCCAGTAACACGGGACTAGCGGGAGTGGGGGAGCAGTACTTC. Translation: CASNTGLAGVGEQYF. The chain employs TRBV19 and TRBJ2-7, with 14 bases fitting TRBD2. The V gene end was trimmed by 7 bases and the J gene end by 7 bases; junction bases not matched to a gene: 9. This CDR3 is built from 15 residues. The germline V gene has CDR1 LNHDA and CDR2 SQIVND (reference sequence).

This clonotype appeared a few times. The CDR3 coding sequence is TGTGCCAGCAGGTTGGACAGGGATCAGCCCCAGCATTTT. As protein: CASRLDRDQPQHF. V gene TRBV2 combines with J gene TRBJ1-5; 8 nucleotides match TRBD1. In germline, CDR1 is SNHLY, CDR2 FYNNEI. V lost 6 bases to trimming and J lost 5 bases; unmatched junction nucleotides: 3. The CDR3 runs to 13 residues.

The V and J genes are TRBV7-6 and TRBJ2-1; D unclear. The germline V gene encodes CDR1 SGHVS and CDR2 FNYEAQ. This CDR3 is built from 16 residues. With 1 base removed from V and 0 bases from J, the gap between germline ends came to 10 bases. Written as DNA, the CDR3 is TGTGCCAGCAGCTTAGAAGCGCCGAGCTCCTACAATGAGCAGTTCTTC. Amino acid sequence: CASSLEAPSSYNEQFF.

The chain joins TRBV6-1 to TRBJ2-1; D ambiguous. V lost 0 bases to trimming and J lost 9 bases, with 12 bases between them. The CDR3 is made up of 14 amino acids. Germline CDR1 reads MNHNS; CDR2 reads SASEGT. Written as DNA, the CDR3 is TGTGCCAGCAGTGAAGCGGTACTAAAGGGTGAGCAGTTCTTC. Translating it yields CASSEAVLKGEQFF.

The chain employs TRBV5-6 and TRBJ1-2, with 7 positions matching TRBD1. CDR1 and CDR2 from the germline V gene are SGHDT and YYEEEE. The CDR3 runs to 13 residues. V shed 9 bases and J 1 base; nucleotides not matched to a gene: 6. CDR3 nucleotides: TGTGCCATCACGGACAGGAGTAACTATGGCTACACCTTC. Translated: CAITDRSNYGYTF.

This chain uses TRBV27 with TRBJ2-3, with D maybe TRBD2 (7 bases). CDR1 is MNHEY, CDR2 SMNVEV, per germline (reference sequence). V was trimmed by 5 bases and J by 1 base, leaving 22 bases between them. This CDR3 has 18 residues. This chain's CDR3 is CASSRGAGGWSGTDTQYF. The CDR3 DNA reads as TGTGCCAGCAGTCGGGGGGCCGGGGGATGGAGTGGCACAGATACGCAGTATTTT.

The J gene is TRBJ2-5, the V gene TRBV20-1, with D perhaps assigned TRBD1 or TRBD2 (6 bases each). Germline CDR1 is DFQATT and CDR2 is SNEGSKA (reference sequence). With 5 bases removed from V and 5 bases from J, the gap between germline ends came to 18 bases. The CDR3 is made up of 14 amino acids. The CDR3 loop reads CSAGTGALEETQYF. In DNA, the CDR3 is TGCAGTGCTGGGACGGGGGCCCTAGAGGAGACCCAGTACTTC.

This chain connects TRBV10-3 to TRBJ1-6; D is perhaps TRBD1 (6 bases). V was cut by 3 bases and J by 5 bases, with 14 bases left in between. The CDR3 runs to 16 residues. Per germline, CDR1 ENHRY and CDR2 SYGVKD. CDR3 in DNA: TGTGCCATCAGTGAAGTAAAGGGGGGGAATAATTCACCCCTCCACTTT. Its translation is CAISEVKGGNNSPLHF.

This clonotype has more than one count but fewer than ten. The chain joins TRBV20-1 to TRBJ2-7, with D perhaps TRBD1 or TRBD2 (5 bases each). Between the trimmed V and J ends, which lost 5 bases and 7 bases, there was a span of 12 bases. Germline V gene lookup returns CDR1 DFQATT and CDR2 SNEGSKA (reference sequence). The CDR3 sequence is 11 residues long. The CDR3 nucleotides are TGCAGTGCTCAGGGACGCCAAGAGCAGTACTTC. This translates into CSAQGRQEQYF.

The gene calls are TRBV11-3 and TRBJ1-1, with D tentatively TRBD1 (5 bases). Trimming shortened V by 5 bases and J by 1 base, and 11 bases separated the two germline ends. Germline CDR1 reads SGHNT; CDR2 reads YENEEA. There are 14 residues in the CDR3. The CDR3 sequence: CASSPRTGNTEAFF. The CDR3 DNA sequence: TGTGCCAGCAGCCCCCGAACAGGGAACACTGAAGCTTTCTTT.

The chain couples TRBV7-8 to TRBJ2-3, with 9 bases lining up with TRBD2. V dropped 5 bases and J dropped 6; count of bases not matched to a gene: 12. Germline V lookup: CDR1 SGHVS, CDR2 FQNEAQ. The CDR3 is 16 residues long. The CDR3 DNA reads TGTGCCAGCAGCCCCCCCCTGCGGGAGGGCCCGGATACGCAGTATTTT. This codes for CASSPPLREGPDTQYF.

The chain has TRBV5-1 and TRBJ1-1; TRBD1 agrees at 11 bases. The CDR3 is made up of 16 amino acids. Germline CDR1 SGHRS, CDR2 YFSETQ. With V trimmed by 0 bases and J by 0 bases, 1 base remained unmatched. CDR3 protein: CASSLGTGGMNTEAFF. As DNA, the CDR3 is TGCGCCAGCAGCTTGGGGACAGGGGGCATGAACACTGAAGCTTTCTTT.

This clonotype was recorded only once. The chain is built from TRBV6-2 or TRBV6-3 and TRBJ1-1, with 7 bases aligning to TRBD1. Trimming at V came to 2 bases and at J to 2 bases, leaving 8 bases not matched to a gene. The CDR3 contains 16 residues. Germline V gene data show CDR1 as MNHEY and CDR2 as SVGEGT. CDR3 loop: CASSYPPGQRNTEAFF. DNA of the CDR3: TGTGCCAGCAGTTACCCACCGGGACAGCGAAACACTGAAGCTTTCTTT.

This chain links TRBV27 with TRBJ1-2; D unclear. Looked up from germline, CDR1 is MNHEY and CDR2 is SMNVEV (reference sequence). V gave up 0 bases and J gave up 5 bases, with 7 bases separating them. CDR3 length equals 13 residues. The CDR3 DNA reads TGTGCCAGCAGTTTATCGGGCGGTTATGGCTACACCTTC. Translation gives CASSLSGGYGYTF.

This chain uses TRBV6-1 with TRBJ2-7; perhaps TRBD1 as D (5 bases). CDR1 is MNHNS, CDR2 SASEGT, per germline. This CDR3 has 14 amino acids. V was shortened by 8 bases and J by 0 bases, with 14 bases between the two germline ends. The CDR3 coding sequence is TGTGCCAGCCTCGACAGTCCCAGCTCCTACGAGCAGTACTTC. Protein: CASLDSPSSYEQYF.

This clonotype came up a few times. The chain has TRBV7-6 and TRBJ2-3; TRBD1 aligns across 7 bases. The trim removed 5 bases at V and 2 bases at J, leaving 4 bases unmatched. From germline, CDR1 is SGHVS and CDR2 FNYEAQ. The CDR3 totals 14 residues. The CDR3: CASSPGQVTDTQYF. The CDR3 bases are TGTGCCAGCAGCCCCGGACAGGTCACAGATACGCAGTATTTT.

The chain employs TRBV4-1 and TRBJ1-1; 8 nucleotides align to TRBD1. This CDR3 spans 15 amino acids. Germline V gene data show CDR1 as MGHRA and CDR2 as YSYEKL. With 1 base clipped from V and 5 bases from J, the junction kept 6 bases outside the gene matches. The CDR3 DNA reads as TGCGCCAGCAGCCAAGGACAGGGGATTCGGACTGAAGCTTTCTTT. Protein: CASSQGQGIRTEAFF.

In this sample, this clonotype turned up a few times. This sequence joins TRBV7-7 and TRBJ1-5, with D unresolved. V shed 5 bases and J shed 0 bases, with 26 bases lying between them. The CDR3 is 20 amino acids. Looked up from germline, CDR1 is SSHAT and CDR2 is FNYEAQ (reference sequence). The CDR3 loop is CASSPLVAGSRVLSNQPQHF. The CDR3 nucleotides are TGTGCCAGCAGCCCCCTCGTGGCAGGATCCCGGGTTCTTAGCAATCAGCCCCAGCATTTT.

This clonotype was recorded only once. The chain joins TRBV12-3 or TRBV12-4 to TRBJ2-7; no reliable D call. The CDR3 is made up of 12 amino acids. The ends were cut back, 6 bases at V and 4 bases at J, with 10 bases in the middle. CDR3: CASSPVGYEQYF. CDR3 bases: TGTGCCAGCAGCCCGGTCGGGTACGAGCAGTACTTC.

The chain employs TRBV19 and TRBJ2-5; 7 bases are shared with TRBD2. J gave up 0 bases and V 4 bases, and 5 bases lay outside the gene matches. The CDR3 is made up of 15 amino acids. CDR1 is LNHDA, CDR2 SQIVND, per germline (reference sequence). For the CDR3, the DNA is TGTGCCAGTAGTACCGGGACTACAAACCAAGAGACCCAGTACTTC. It is translated as CASSTGTTNQETQYF.

This clonotype was counted only a few times. The CDR3 region is CSAQGVAGWGSSVTQYF. The CDR3, as DNA: TGCAGTGCCCAGGGAGTAGCGGGGTGGGGGTCCTCGGTGACCCAGTACTTC. The chain employs TRBV20-1 and TRBJ2-5, with TRBD2 identical over 8 bases. The CDR3 has 17 amino acids. CDR1 is DFQATT, CDR2 SNEGSKA, per germline (reference sequence). J lost 7 bases, V lost 6 bases, and 22 bases had no gene match.

The chain carries TRBV5-1 and TRBJ2-3, with 11 bases lining up with TRBD2. The CDR3 consists of 16 residues. Per the germline V gene, CDR1 is SGHRS and CDR2 is YFSETQ. V gave up 0 bases and J gave up 0 bases; unmatched junction bases: 0. The CDR3 bases are TGCGCCAGCAGCTTGGGACTAGCGGGGAGCACAGATACGCAGTATTTT. Residues: CASSLGLAGSTDTQYF.